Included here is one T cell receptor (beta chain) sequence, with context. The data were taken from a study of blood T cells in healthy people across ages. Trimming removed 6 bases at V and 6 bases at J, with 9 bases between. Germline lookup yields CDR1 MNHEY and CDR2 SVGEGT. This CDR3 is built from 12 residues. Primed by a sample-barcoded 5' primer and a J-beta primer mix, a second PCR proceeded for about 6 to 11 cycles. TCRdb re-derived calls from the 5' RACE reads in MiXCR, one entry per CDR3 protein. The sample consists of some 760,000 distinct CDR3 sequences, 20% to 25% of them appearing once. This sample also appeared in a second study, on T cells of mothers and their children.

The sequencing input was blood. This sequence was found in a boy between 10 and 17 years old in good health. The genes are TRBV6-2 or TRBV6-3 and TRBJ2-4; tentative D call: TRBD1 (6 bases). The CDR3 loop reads CASRSGVNIQYF. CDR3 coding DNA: TGTGCCAGCAGATCAGGGGTAAACATTCAGTACTTC.